A single sample is the source of the 27 T cell receptor beta chains below, sequenced in a study of T cell responses to AZD1222 COVID-19 vaccine. Sequenced by immunoSEQ multiplex PCR; TCRdb stores in-frame clones only, minus some. Of approximately 90,000 clones in the sample, about 88% are singletons; the top ten hold 3%. Here the sequenced sample was peripheral blood, taken on day 0 of AZD1222 vaccination. Receptor source: an adult in good health.

The V and J genes are TRBV4-1 and TRBJ2-7, with D perhaps matching TRBD2 (6 bases). V lost 4 bases to trimming and J lost 0 bases, with 7 bases between them. The V gene's germline CDR1 is MGHRA and CDR2 YSYEKL. CDR3 size: 13 residues. CDR3 region: CASSPGDSYEQYF. CDR3 bases: TGCGCCAGCAGCCCGGGGGACTCCTACGAGCAGTACTTC.

The sample holds one count of this clone. The chain has TRBV11-2 and TRBJ2-3; maybe TRBD2 (7 bases). The CDR3 is 17 amino acids. V was shortened by 5 bases and J by 2 bases, with 20 bases between the two germline ends. From germline, CDR1 is SGHAT and CDR2 FQNNGV. The CDR3 DNA reads TGTGCCAGCAGCCCCCAGTCCGGCGGGGGACACACAGATACGCAGTATTTT. Its protein product is CASSPQSGGGHTDTQYF.

The chain carries TRBV27 and TRBJ2-7; 9 bases align to TRBD1. This CDR3 region has 15 residues. V gave up 5 bases and J gave up 6 bases; unmatched junction bases: 11. Germline CDR1 is MNHEY and CDR2 is SMNVEV (reference sequence). The CDR3 DNA reads as TGTGCCAGCAGTCCTTGGGACAGGGAAAGAAGCGAGCAGTACTTC. Its protein is CASSPWDRERSEQYF.

This chain links TRBV19 with TRBJ2-1; no firm D call. The germline gives CDR1 LNHDA, CDR2 SQIVND (reference sequence). The CDR3 has 14 residues. V shed 5 bases and J shed 8 bases, with 16 bases lying between them. In DNA, the CDR3 is TGTGCCAGTAGTGTCCAAGGGCTTGCCTATGAGCAGTTCTTC. Translation gives CASSVQGLAYEQFF. Using reference TRBV19 and TRBJ2-1 for the parts outside the CDR3, the full variable domain is DGGITQSPKYLFRKEGQNVTLSCEQNLNHDAMYWYRQDPGQGLRLIYYSQIVNDFQKGDIAEGYSVSREKKESFPLTVTSAQKNPTAFYLCASSVQGLAYEQFFGPGTRLTVL.

The chain has TRBV9 and TRBJ1-6; maybe TRBD1 (5 bases). The germline V gene encodes CDR1 SGDLS and CDR2 YYNGEE. Trimming removed 7 bases from V and 10 bases from J, with 18 bases in between. The CDR3 is made up of 14 amino acids. For the CDR3, the DNA is TGTGCCAGCGGCGACCACCAGGGTGGGTCACCCCTCCACTTT. Translated, it gives CASGDHQGGSPLHF.

V gene TRBV20-1 combines with J gene TRBJ1-2; D unresolved. The V and J ends lost 3 bases and 4 bases respectively, with 15 bases between them. CDR1 is DFQATT and CDR2 is SNEGSKA in the germline V gene (reference sequence). The CDR3 length is 14 residues. The CDR3 here is CSASVQAISYGYTF. In nucleotides, the CDR3 is TGCAGTGCTAGTGTTCAGGCTATAAGCTATGGCTACACCTTC.

The rearrangement joins TRBV18 to TRBJ1-4; no firm D call. V shed 1 base and J shed 6 bases, with 9 bases lying between them. Germline loops: CDR1 KGHSH, CDR2 LQKENI. The CDR3 totals 14 residues. The CDR3 DNA follows: TGTGCCAGCTCACCACTGAGGAGCGATGAAAAACTGTTTTTT. Residues: CASSPLRSDEKLFF.

This clone came up once. V and J are TRBV4-1 and TRBJ1-4; 7 positions agree with TRBD1. The germline V gene encodes CDR1 MGHRA and CDR2 YSYEKL. After removal of 0 bases from V and 4 bases from J, the junction contained 8 bases not matched to a gene. CDR3 length equals 17 residues. The CDR3 DNA reads as TGCGCCAGCAGCCAAGATGGGGCAGGGGGAAATAATGAAAAACTGTTTTTT. Protein: CASSQDGAGGNNEKLFF.

The rearrangement joins TRBV27 to TRBJ2-2; D possibly corresponds to TRBD1 (5 bases). The CDR3 sequence is 14 residues long. The V end was cut by 5 bases, the J end by 4 bases, with 11 bases between. Germline lookup yields CDR1 MNHEY and CDR2 SMNVEV (reference sequence). The CDR3 DNA sequence: TGTGCCAGCAGTCAGGGCCGTGTCACCGGGGAGCTGTTTTTT. Translating it yields CASSQGRVTGELFF.

For this clone: The sample carries other DNA sequences with the same CDR3. The chain has TRBV6-5 and TRBJ1-1, with D possibly TRBD1 on 5 matching bases. CDR3 length equals 14 residues. The V end lost 2 bases, the J end lost 0 bases, and 7 bases lay between the germline ends. The germline V gene encodes CDR1 MNHEY and CDR2 SVGAGI. The CDR3 DNA is TGTGCCAGCAGTTACGGGGGGATGAACACTGAAGCTTTCTTT. This sequence encodes CASSYGGMNTEAFF.

This chain links TRBV28 with TRBJ2-7; 8 nucleotides line up with TRBD2. The CDR3 contains 15 residues. With V trimmed by 4 bases and J by 5 bases, 10 bases remained unmatched. Germline V gene lookup returns CDR1 MDHEN and CDR2 SYDVKM. The CDR3 nucleotides read TGTGCCAGCAGTTCACCCGGGACTAGTTTGCACGAGCAGTACTTC. It encodes CASSSPGTSLHEQYF.

The chain has TRBV6-5 and TRBJ1-2; TRBD1 is a possible D gene (5 bases). Trimming pared 4 bases from V and 2 bases from J, leaving 8 bases between. The germline gives CDR1 MNHEY, CDR2 SVGAGI. The CDR3 runs 13 residues. The CDR3 region has the DNA TGTGCCAGCAGTTTGGACACGAACTATGGCTACACCTTC. Protein product: CASSLDTNYGYTF.

V and J are TRBV9 and TRBJ2-2; D is ambiguous. Germline CDR1 is SGDLS and CDR2 is YYNGEE. The CDR3 loop spans 16 amino acids. V lost 5 bases and J lost 0, with 14 bases in between. The CDR3 DNA reads TGTGCCAGCAGTCCTGGAACATCCGCGAACACCGGGGAGCTGTTTTTT. Amino acid sequence: CASSPGTSANTGELFF.

The chain couples TRBV5-1 to TRBJ2-5, with D perhaps TRBD2 (6 bases). Germline CDR1 is SGHRS and CDR2 is YFSETQ. V was shortened by 1 base and J by 5 bases, with 9 bases between the two germline ends. This CDR3 has 13 amino acids. The CDR3 region is CASSLTEGETQYF. As DNA, the CDR3 is TGCGCCAGCAGCTTGACGGAGGGTGAGACCCAGTACTTC.

V is TRBV29-1 and J is TRBJ2-1; TRBD2 aligns across 9 bases. Unmatched junction bases numbered 14, after V lost 5 bases and J lost 6 bases. This CDR3 has 16 residues. CDR1 and CDR2 (germline): SQVTM, ANQGSEA. The DNA of the CDR3 is TGCAGCGTTCAACCGCCCATCGCGGGAGGGAGCAATGAGCAGTTCTTC. The encoded protein is CSVQPPIAGGSNEQFF.

This chain connects TRBV4-1 to TRBJ1-2, with 7 bases lining up with TRBD1. Germline CDR1 and CDR2: MGHRA and YSYEKL. This CDR3 has 16 residues. With V trimmed by 5 bases and J by 4 bases, 13 bases remained unmatched. The CDR3 DNA reads as TGCGCCAGCAGCAAAGGGGGCGGGGGCGCTTCCTATGGCTACACCTTC. This codes for CASSKGGGGASYGYTF.

The V and J genes are TRBV19 and TRBJ2-2; D is unclear. Deletions cut 5 bases from V and 7 bases from J, with 17 bases between. CDR1 and CDR2 from the germline V gene are LNHDA and SQIVND (reference sequence). CDR3 length equals 15 residues. For the CDR3, the DNA is TGTGCCAGTAGTCCCATTTCGCGATCTAACGGGGAGCTGTTTTTT. Residues: CASSPISRSNGELFF.

This clone was observed once. The chain combines TRBV4-2 with TRBJ1-1; D is unclear. Trimming shortened V by 1 base and J by 1 base, and 7 bases separated the two germline ends. Germline CDR1 reads LGHNA; CDR2 reads YNFKEQ. The CDR3 is 14 residues long. The CDR3 nucleotides are TGTGCCAGCAGCCAAGTAGTGCAGAACACTGAAGCTTTCTTT. Translation gives CASSQVVQNTEAFF.

This clone has only one observation. In DNA form, the CDR3 reads TGTGCCAGTAGTATGAGAGGAGTACGTGGGGATGGCTACACCTTC. Residues: CASSMRGVRGDGYTF. This sequence joins TRBV19 and TRBJ1-2, with D unresolved. Trimming cost V 3 bases and J 6 bases, with 17 bases left between them. Germline-derived CDR1 and CDR2 are LNHDA and SQIVND (reference sequence). This CDR3 is 15 amino acids long.

The chain is built from TRBV9 and TRBJ1-6; a weak D match, TRBD1 (5 bases). Germline CDR1 reads SGDLS; CDR2 reads YYNGEE. The CDR3 totals 14 residues. The V end lost 0 bases, the J end lost 7 bases, and 8 bases lay between the germline ends. CDR3 sequence reads: CASSVAGGNSPLHF. The CDR3 coding sequence is TGTGCCAGCAGCGTAGCTGGGGGGAATTCACCCCTCCACTTT.

The chain uses TRBV29-1 and TRBJ2-7, with D possibly matching TRBD2 (6 bases). Germline V gives CDR1 SQVTM, CDR2 ANQGSEA. Trimming took 1 base from V and 2 from J, leaving 18 bases between them. The CDR3 totals 16 residues. CDR3 amino acids: CSVEVVARENTYEQYF. For the CDR3, the DNA is TGCAGCGTTGAAGTAGTCGCCCGGGAGAACACCTACGAGCAGTACTTC.

The chain has TRBV9 and TRBJ2-3; maybe TRBD2 (5 bases). V shed 0 bases and J shed 3 bases, with 11 bases lying between them. CDR1 SGDLS and CDR2 YYNGEE come from the germline V gene. The CDR3 is made up of 15 amino acids. The CDR3 DNA reads TGTGCCAGCAGCGTAGAGTTACGGGGTACAGATACGCAGTATTTT. This translates into CASSVELRGTDTQYF. The entire variable domain, with the rest obtained from reference TRBV9 and TRBJ2-3, is as follows: DSGVTQTPKHLITATGQRVTLRCSPRSGDLSVYWYQQSLDQGLQFLIQYYNGEERAKGNILERFSAQQFPDLHSELNLSSLELGDSALYFCASSVELRGTDTQYFGPGTRLTVL.

The chain joins TRBV7-9 to TRBJ1-1; the D gene is possibly TRBD1 (5 bases). V was trimmed by 1 base and J by 2 bases, leaving 11 bases between them. This CDR3 has 15 residues. Germline V gene data show CDR1 as SEHNR and CDR2 as FQNEAQ (reference sequence). This CDR3 is CASSLGAGFNTEAFF. DNA for the CDR3: TGTGCCAGCAGCTTAGGTGCAGGGTTCAACACTGAAGCTTTCTTT.

The chain is built from TRBV7-9 and TRBJ2-3, with 9 bases lining up with TRBD2. V lost 6 bases to trimming and J lost 0 bases; unmatched junction nucleotides: 1. Germline V CDR1 and CDR2: SEHNR, FQNEAQ (reference sequence). This CDR3 region has 14 residues. The CDR3: CASRTSGSTDTQYF. The CDR3 DNA reads TGTGCCAGCAGGACTAGCGGAAGCACAGATACGCAGTATTTT.

In this sample, this clone turned up once. V gene TRBV5-5 combines with J gene TRBJ1-2, with 8 bases aligning to TRBD1. Trimming at V came to 4 bases and at J to 5 bases, leaving 10 bases not matched to a gene. Germline CDR1 SGHKS, CDR2 YYEKEE (reference sequence). The CDR3 runs 15 residues. The CDR3 DNA sequence: TGTGCCAGCAGCATCTCCGCAGACAGGGGATATGGCTACACCTTC. The encoded protein is CASSISADRGYGYTF.

The chain links TRBV30 to TRBJ1-3; no clear D gene. Germline lookup yields CDR1 GTSNPN and CDR2 SVGIG (reference sequence). Trimming pared 5 bases from V and 4 bases from J, leaving 9 bases between. The CDR3 covers 12 residues. The CDR3 region is CAWAGSGNTIYF. Written as DNA, the CDR3 is TGTGCCTGGGCCGGATCCGGAAACACCATATATTTT.

The chain has TRBV2 and TRBJ2-7; D is possibly TRBD1 (5 bases). From germline, CDR1 is SNHLY and CDR2 FYNNEI. V lost 9 bases and J 5 bases, leaving 17 bases between the germline ends. The CDR3 covers 13 residues. CDR3 sequence reads: CASSVDSKDEQYF. CDR3 bases: TGTGCCAGTTCCGTTGACAGCAAGGACGAGCAGTACTTC.